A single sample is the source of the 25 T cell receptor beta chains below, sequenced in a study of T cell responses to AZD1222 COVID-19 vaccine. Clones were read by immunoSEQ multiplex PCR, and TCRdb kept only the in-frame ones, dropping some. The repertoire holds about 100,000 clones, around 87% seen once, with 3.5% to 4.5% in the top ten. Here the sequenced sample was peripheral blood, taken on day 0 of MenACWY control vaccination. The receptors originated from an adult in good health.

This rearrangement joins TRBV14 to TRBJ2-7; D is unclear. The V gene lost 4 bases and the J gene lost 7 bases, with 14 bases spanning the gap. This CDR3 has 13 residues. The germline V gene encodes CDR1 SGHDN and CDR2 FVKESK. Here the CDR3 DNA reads TGTGCCAGCAGCCCACACCTTTGGGGAGAGCAGTACTTC. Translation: CASSPHLWGEQYF.

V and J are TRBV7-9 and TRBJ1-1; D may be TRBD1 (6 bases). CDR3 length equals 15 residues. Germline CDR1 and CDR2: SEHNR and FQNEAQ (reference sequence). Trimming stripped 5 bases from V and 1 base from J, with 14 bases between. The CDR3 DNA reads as TGTGCCAGCAGCCCGGCCTGGGGACAGAACACTGAAGCTTTCTTT. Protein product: CASSPAWGQNTEAFF.

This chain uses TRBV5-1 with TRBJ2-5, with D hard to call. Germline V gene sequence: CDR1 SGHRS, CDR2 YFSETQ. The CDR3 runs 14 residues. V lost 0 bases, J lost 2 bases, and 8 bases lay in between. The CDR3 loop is CASSLGRIQETQYF. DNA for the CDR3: TGCGCCAGCAGCTTGGGCCGTATTCAAGAGACCCAGTACTTC. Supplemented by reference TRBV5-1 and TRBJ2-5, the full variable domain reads KAGVTQTPRYLIKTRGQQVTLSCSPISGHRSVSWYQQTPGQGLQFLFEYFSETQRNKGNFPGRFSGRQFSNSRSEMNVSTLELGDSALYLCASSLGRIQETQYFGPGTRLLVL.

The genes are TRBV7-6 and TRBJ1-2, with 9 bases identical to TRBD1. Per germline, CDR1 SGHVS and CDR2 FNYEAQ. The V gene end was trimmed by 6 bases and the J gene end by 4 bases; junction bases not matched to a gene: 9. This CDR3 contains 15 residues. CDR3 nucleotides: TGTGCCAGCAGTCTAGGGGGGACAGGGACCTATGGCTACACCTTC. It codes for CASSLGGTGTYGYTF. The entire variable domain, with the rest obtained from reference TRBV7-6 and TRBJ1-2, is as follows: GAGVSQSPRYKVTKRGQDVALRCDPISGHVSLYWYRQALGQGPEFLTYFNYEAQQDKSGLPNDRFSAERPEGSISTLTIQRTEQRDSAMYRCASSLGGTGTYGYTFGSGTRLTVV.

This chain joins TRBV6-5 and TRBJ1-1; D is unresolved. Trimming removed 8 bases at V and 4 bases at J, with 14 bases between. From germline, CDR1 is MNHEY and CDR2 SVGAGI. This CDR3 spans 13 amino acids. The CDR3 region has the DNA TGTGCCAGCGCCGCCCTTTGGGGCACTGAAGCTTTCTTT. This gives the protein CASAALWGTEAFF.

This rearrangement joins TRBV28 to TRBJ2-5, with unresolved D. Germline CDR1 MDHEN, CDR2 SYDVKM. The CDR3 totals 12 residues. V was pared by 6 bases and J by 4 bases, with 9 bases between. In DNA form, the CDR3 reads TGTGCCAGCAGGCAAGTGGGAGAGACCCAGTACTTC. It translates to CASRQVGETQYF.

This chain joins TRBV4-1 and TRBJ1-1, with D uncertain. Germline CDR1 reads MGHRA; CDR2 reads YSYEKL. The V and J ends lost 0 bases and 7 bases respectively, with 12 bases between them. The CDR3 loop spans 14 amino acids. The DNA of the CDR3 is TGCGCCAGCAGCCAAGATAGGGATGGTGATGAAGCTTTCTTT. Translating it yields CASSQDRDGDEAFF.

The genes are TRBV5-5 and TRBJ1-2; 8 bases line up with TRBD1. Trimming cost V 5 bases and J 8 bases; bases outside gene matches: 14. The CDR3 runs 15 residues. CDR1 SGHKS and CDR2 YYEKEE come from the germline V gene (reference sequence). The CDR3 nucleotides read TGTGCCAGCAGACTGGAGGCAGGGGGCGCAGAGGGCTACACCTTC. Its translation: CASRLEAGGAEGYTF.

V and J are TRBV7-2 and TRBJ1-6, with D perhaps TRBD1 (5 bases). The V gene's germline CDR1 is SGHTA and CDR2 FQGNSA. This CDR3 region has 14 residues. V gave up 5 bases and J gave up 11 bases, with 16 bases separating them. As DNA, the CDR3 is TGTGCCAGCAGCGCTGGAGGGGCAGCCCCACCCCTCCACTTT. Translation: CASSAGGAAPPLHF.

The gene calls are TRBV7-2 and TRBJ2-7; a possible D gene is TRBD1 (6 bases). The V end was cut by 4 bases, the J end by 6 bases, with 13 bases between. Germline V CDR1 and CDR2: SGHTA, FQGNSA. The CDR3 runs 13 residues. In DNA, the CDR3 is TGTGCCAGCAGCTCTACACAGGGTTTCGAGCAGTACTTC. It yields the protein CASSSTQGFEQYF.

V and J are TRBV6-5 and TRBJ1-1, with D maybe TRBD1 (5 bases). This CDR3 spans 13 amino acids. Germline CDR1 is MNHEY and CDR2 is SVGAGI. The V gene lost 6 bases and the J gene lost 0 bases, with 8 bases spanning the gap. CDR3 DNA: TGTGCCAGCAGGGGGGTGGTGAACACTGAAGCTTTCTTT. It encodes CASRGVVNTEAFF.

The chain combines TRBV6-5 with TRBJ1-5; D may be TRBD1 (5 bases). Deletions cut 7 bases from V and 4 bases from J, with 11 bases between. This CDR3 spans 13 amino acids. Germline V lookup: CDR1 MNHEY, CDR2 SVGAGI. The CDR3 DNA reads TGTGCCAGCACCCCCTGGGGGAATCAGCCCCAGCATTTT. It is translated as CASTPWGNQPQHF.

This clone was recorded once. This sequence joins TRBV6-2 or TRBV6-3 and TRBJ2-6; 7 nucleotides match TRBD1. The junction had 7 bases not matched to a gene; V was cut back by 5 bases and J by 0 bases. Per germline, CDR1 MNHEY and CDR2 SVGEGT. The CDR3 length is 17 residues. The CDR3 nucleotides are TGTGCCAGCAGTCCGCCCCGGGACAGCTCTGGGGCCAACGTCCTGACTTTC. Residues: CASSPPRDSSGANVLTF.

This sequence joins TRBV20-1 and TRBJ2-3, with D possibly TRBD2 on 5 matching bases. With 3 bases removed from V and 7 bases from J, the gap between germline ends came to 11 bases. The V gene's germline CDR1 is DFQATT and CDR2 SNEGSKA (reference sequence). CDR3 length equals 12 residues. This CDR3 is CSASFSGYTQYF. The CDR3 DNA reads TGCAGTGCTAGTTTCAGCGGATATACGCAGTATTTT.

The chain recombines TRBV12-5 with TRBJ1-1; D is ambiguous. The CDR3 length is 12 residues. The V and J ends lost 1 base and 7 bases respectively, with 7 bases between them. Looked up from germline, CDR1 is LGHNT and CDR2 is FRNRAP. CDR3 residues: CASGLAGIEAFF. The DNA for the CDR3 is TGTGCTAGTGGTTTGGCCGGGATTGAAGCTTTCTTT.

CDR3 nucleotides: TGTGCCAGCAGCGCCGTAGGAACCTCCTACGAGCAGTACTTC. Its translation is CASSAVGTSYEQYF. The rearrangement joins TRBV7-9 to TRBJ2-7; no clear D. CDR3 size: 14 residues. CDR1 is SEHNR and CDR2 is FQNEAQ in the germline V gene (reference sequence). With 5 bases removed from V and 0 bases from J, the gap between germline ends came to 11 bases.

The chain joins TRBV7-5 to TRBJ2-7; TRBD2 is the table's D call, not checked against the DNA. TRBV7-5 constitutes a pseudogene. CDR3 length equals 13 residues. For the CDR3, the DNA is TGTGTCAGAAGCTTGAGCGGTACTTCCAGCCCGTACTTC. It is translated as CVRSLSGTSSPYF.

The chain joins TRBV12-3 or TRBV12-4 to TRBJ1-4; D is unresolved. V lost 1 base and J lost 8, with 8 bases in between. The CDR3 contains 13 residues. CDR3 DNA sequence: TGTGCCAGCAGTTTAGGAACGTTAGAAAAACTGTTTTTT. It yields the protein CASSLGTLEKLFF.

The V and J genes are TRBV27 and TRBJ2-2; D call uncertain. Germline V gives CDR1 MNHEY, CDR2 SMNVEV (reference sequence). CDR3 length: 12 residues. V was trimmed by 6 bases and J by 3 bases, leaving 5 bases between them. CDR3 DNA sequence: TGTGCCAGCAGCCAGTACACCGGGGAGCTGTTTTTT. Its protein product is CASSQYTGELFF.

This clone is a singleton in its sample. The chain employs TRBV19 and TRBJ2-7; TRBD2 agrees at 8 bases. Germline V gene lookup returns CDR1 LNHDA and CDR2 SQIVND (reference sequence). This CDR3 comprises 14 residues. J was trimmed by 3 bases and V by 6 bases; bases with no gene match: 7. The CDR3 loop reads CASSRTSSHYEQYF. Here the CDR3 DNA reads TGTGCCAGTAGCCGGACTAGCAGCCACTACGAGCAGTACTTC.

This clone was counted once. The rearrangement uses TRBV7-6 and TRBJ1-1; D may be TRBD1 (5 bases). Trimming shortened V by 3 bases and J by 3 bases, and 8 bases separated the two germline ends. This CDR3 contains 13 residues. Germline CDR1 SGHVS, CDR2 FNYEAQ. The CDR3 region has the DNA TGTGCCAGCAGCTTTCAGGGAGACACTGAAGCTTTCTTT. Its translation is CASSFQGDTEAFF.

CDR3 region: CASSPERLETQYF. The CDR3 bases are TGTGCCAGCTCCCCAGAAAGGCTGGAGACCCAGTACTTC. The chain combines TRBV18 with TRBJ2-5; D uncertain. The CDR3 has 13 amino acids. V was clipped by 6 bases and J by 5 bases, with 13 bases between them. In germline, CDR1 is KGHSH, CDR2 LQKENI.

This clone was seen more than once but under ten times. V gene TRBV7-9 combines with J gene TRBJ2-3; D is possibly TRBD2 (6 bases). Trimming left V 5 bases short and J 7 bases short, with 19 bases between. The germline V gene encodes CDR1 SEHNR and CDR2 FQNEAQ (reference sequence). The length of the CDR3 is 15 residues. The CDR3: CASSNRENPGHTQYF. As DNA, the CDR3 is TGTGCCAGCAGCAACCGGGAGAATCCGGGGCATACGCAGTATTTT. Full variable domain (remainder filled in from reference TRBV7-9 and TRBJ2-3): DTGVSQNPRHKITKRGQNVTFRCDPISEHNRLYWYRQTLGQGPEFLTYFQNEAQLEKSRLLSDRFSAERPKGSFSTLEIQRTEQGDSAMYLCASSNRENPGHTQYFGPGTRLTVL.

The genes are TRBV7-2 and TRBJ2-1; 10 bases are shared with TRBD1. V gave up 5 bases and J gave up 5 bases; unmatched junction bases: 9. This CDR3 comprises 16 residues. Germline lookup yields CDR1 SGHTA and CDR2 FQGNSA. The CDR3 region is CASSPGTGEAHNEQFF. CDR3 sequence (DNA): TGTGCCAGCAGCCCAGGGACAGGGGAGGCACACAATGAGCAGTTCTTC.

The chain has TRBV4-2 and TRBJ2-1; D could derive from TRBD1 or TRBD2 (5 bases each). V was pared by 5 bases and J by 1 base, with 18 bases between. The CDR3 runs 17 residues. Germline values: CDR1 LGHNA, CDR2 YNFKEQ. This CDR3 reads CASSVPGRRNSYNEQFF. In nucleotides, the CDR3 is TGTGCCAGCAGCGTTCCGGGACGCAGAAATTCCTACAATGAGCAGTTCTTC.